This T cell receptor (beta chain) is from a study of identical twins. Study-level findings and limits: Models, which agreed with sharing between unrelated individuals, nonetheless underestimated the out-of-frame TCR alpha sharing seen in monozygotic twins. Insertions were fewer in abundant cord blood beta clonotypes, whereas memory repertoires showed none of this pattern. Because invariant MAIT and iNKT cells could be present, zero-insertion analyses could be partly confounded.

In regard to this clonotype: The antigen is not known.

This CDR3 is 14 amino acids long. V lost 2 bases and J lost 1, with 8 bases in between. Germline V gives CDR1 KGHSH, CDR2 LQKENI. MiXCR was run by TCRdb on the 5' RACE reads, yielding one entry per CDR3 protein. This sample carries fewer than 650,000 distinct CDR3 sequences, under 8.5% of them seen once, and the ten largest clones take 1.6%. The sample also formed part of further work on yellow fever vaccine responses in identical twins. That source notes: In identical twins, vaccine T cell responses appeared partly shared and partly individual.

Specimen: PBMCs. The gene calls are TRBV18 and TRBJ1-1; D not resolved. The TCR originated in a woman between 18 and 29 years old in good health. The CDR3 coding sequence is TGTGCCAGCTCACCAGTACCGGGGAACACTGAAGCTTTCTTT. It is translated as CASSPVPGNTEAFF.